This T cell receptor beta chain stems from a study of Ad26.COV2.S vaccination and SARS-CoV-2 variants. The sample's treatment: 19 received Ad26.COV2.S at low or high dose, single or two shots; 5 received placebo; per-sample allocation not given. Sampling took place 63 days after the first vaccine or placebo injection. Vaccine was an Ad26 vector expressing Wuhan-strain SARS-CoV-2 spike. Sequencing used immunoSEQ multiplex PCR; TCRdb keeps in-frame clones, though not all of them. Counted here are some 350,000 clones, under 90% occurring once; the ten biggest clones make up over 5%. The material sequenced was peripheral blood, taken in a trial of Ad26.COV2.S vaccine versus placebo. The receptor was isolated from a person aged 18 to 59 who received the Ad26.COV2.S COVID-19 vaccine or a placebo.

CDR3: CASSSAPLGNTIYF. The DNA for the CDR3 is TGTGCCAGCAGCTCTGCCCCGCTGGGAAACACCATATATTTT. V and J are TRBV6-5 and TRBJ1-3; D call uncertain. Germline loops: CDR1 MNHEY, CDR2 SVGAGI. CDR3 length: 14 residues. Trimming cost V 6 bases and J 4 bases, with 13 bases left between them.